The rows below give T cell receptor beta chains drawn from one sample of a study of blood T cells in healthy people across ages. TCRdb reanalysed the 5' RACE reads using MiXCR and keeps one entry per CDR3 protein. The sample records over a million distinct CDR3 sequences, approximately 25% being singletons. The same sample was also studied in work on T cells of mothers and their children.

The sample comprised blood. The origin of the receptors is a girl aged 2-10 years in good health. Both conserved end residues are part of each CDR3. Fields, in order: D gene, CDR3 length, J gene, clone size, V gene, CDR3 protein, CDR3 DNA. The D gene is left open where the match is weak. Clone sizes are given selectively: once, few, many, or a class where the clone is expanded.

-	15	TRBJ2-7	-	TRBV6-2/TRBV6-3	CASSYSSPTSYEQYF	TGTGCCAGCAGTTACTCAAGTCCGACAAGCTACGAGCAGTACTTC
TRBD2	13	TRBJ2-7	-	TRBV12-3/TRBV12-4	CASSRLASYEQYF	TGTGCCAGCAGCCGACTAGCTTCCTACGAGCAGTACTTC
TRBD1	14	TRBJ2-7	-	TRBV5-1	CASSPDRMGAEQYF	TGCGCCAGCAGCCCGGACAGGATGGGGGCCGAGCAGTACTTC
-	15	TRBJ2-3	few	TRBV5-6	CASRRDGSPADTQYF	TGTGCCAGCCGTAGGGACGGAAGTCCGGCAGATACGCAGTATTTT
-	15	TRBJ2-2	few	TRBV6-2/TRBV6-3	CASSSSRYLTGELFF	TGTGCCAGCAGTTCATCTCGGTACCTCACCGGGGAGCTGTTTTTT
-	14	TRBJ2-2	few	TRBV20-1	CSASKAGNTGGLFF	TGCAGTGCTAGCAAAGCGGGTAACACCGGGGGGCTGTTTTTT
TRBD2	14	TRBJ2-1	few	TRBV7-6	CASSPFGGEDEQFF	TGTGCCAGCAGCCCGTTCGGGGGGGAGGATGAGCAGTTCTTC
-	15	TRBJ1-6	-	TRBV7-9	CASSDRQVNNSPLHF	TGTGCCAGCAGCGACCGACAGGTCAATAATTCACCCCTCCACTTT
-	14	TRBJ2-7	-	TRBV6-1	CASSEARGGYEQYF	TGTGCCAGCAGTGAAGCACGGGGAGGCTACGAGCAGTACTTC
-	15	TRBJ2-1	-	TRBV5-1	CANSPGDRDYNEQFF	TGCGCCAACAGCCCAGGCGACAGGGACTATAATGAGCAGTTCTTC
TRBD2	15	TRBJ2-7	once	TRBV29-1	CSVEGTSGRSYEQYF	TGCAGCGTCGAGGGGACTAGCGGGAGATCTTACGAGCAGTACTTC
-	13	TRBJ2-3	-	TRBV29-1	CSVETGFTDTQYF	TGCAGCGTTGAGACGGGGTTCACAGATACGCAGTATTTT
-	15	TRBJ1-2	-	TRBV28	CALSGGAPSNYGYTF	TGTGCTCTGTCCGGGGGAGCTCCATCTAACTATGGCTACACCTTC
-	12	TRBJ2-1	few	TRBV29-1	CSAEFQYNEQFF	TGCAGCGCGGAGTTTCAGTACAATGAGCAGTTCTTC
-	12	TRBJ1-1	few	TRBV20-1	CSAKLSGAEAFF	TGCAGTGCTAAGCTCTCGGGTGCTGAAGCTTTCTTT
-	14	TRBJ2-7	-	TRBV5-1	CASTVGDIGYEQYF	TGCGCCAGCACCGTTGGGGACATTGGGTACGAGCAGTACTTC
-	14	TRBJ2-7	few	TRBV11-2	CASSTGPLSYEQYF	TGTGCCAGCAGCACCGGGCCACTCTCCTACGAGCAGTACTTC
-	15	TRBJ2-5	-	TRBV3-1	CASSQSAAAGKTQYF	TGTGCCAGCAGCCAATCGGCGGCGGCCGGAAAGACCCAGTACTTC
-	14	TRBJ2-1	many	TRBV5-1	CASSQQGGSYEQFF	TGCGCCAGCAGCCAGCAAGGGGGTTCGTATGAGCAGTTCTTC
-	18	TRBJ2-7	few	TRBV20-1	CSARGTGRGGSVIYEQYF	TGCAGTGCTAGGGGGACAGGTCGGGGCGGGAGCGTTATTTACGAGCAGTACTTC
-	15	TRBJ2-1	-	TRBV7-9	CAVSRWDSAINEQFF	TGTGCCGTGTCAAGGTGGGACTCCGCCATCAATGAGCAGTTCTTC
-	14	TRBJ1-2	few	TRBV12-3/TRBV12-4	CASSVGRTNYGYTF	TGTGCCAGCAGTGTAGGTCGAACTAACTATGGCTACACCTTC
TRBD1	13	TRBJ2-2	many	TRBV4-3	CASRKQGAGELFF	TGCGCCAGCAGGAAACAGGGGGCCGGGGAGCTGTTTTTT
-	15	TRBJ1-1	-	TRBV4-3	CASSQYPDSNTEAFF	TGCGCCAGCAGCCAATATCCCGACTCGAACACTGAAGCTTTCTTT
-	14	TRBJ1-1	-	TRBV4-2	CASSQETRRTEAFF	TGTGCCAGCAGCCAAGAGACCCGGCGCACTGAAGCTTTCTTT
TRBD1	15	TRBJ2-3	-	TRBV27	CASSFDRGITDTQYF	TGTGCCAGCAGTTTCGACAGGGGTATCACAGATACGCAGTATTTT
TRBD1	18	TRBJ1-6	-	TRBV12-3/TRBV12-4	CASRYRGLRSSYNSPLHF	TGTGCCAGCAGATACAGGGGCCTTAGGAGCTCCTATAATTCACCCCTCCACTTT
TRBD2	14	TRBJ2-5	-	TRBV5-1	CASSLTSGTKEQYF	TGCGCCAGCAGCTTGACTAGCGGGACGAAAGAGCAGTACTTC
TRBD1	16	TRBJ2-5	-	TRBV7-2	CASSFPGQGAIETQYF	TGTGCCAGCAGCTTCCCGGGACAGGGGGCAATAGAGACCCAGTACTTC
-	17	TRBJ2-2	-	TRBV12-3/TRBV12-4	CASNSPLGVLGPGELFF	TGTGCCAGCAATTCTCCCTTGGGGGTATTAGGACCCGGGGAGCTGTTTTTT
TRBD1	16	TRBJ1-2	-	TRBV7-2	CASSLFSGQGMGGYTF	TGTGCCAGCAGCCTTTTCAGCGGACAGGGGATGGGGGGCTACACCTTC
-	14	TRBJ2-5	-	TRBV2	CASSEASRGETQYF	TGTGCCAGCAGTGAAGCCTCCAGAGGAGAGACCCAGTACTTC
-	14	TRBJ1-1	few	TRBV7-6	CASSGEGGNTEAFF	TGTGCCAGCAGCGGCGAGGGGGGGAACACTGAAGCTTTCTTT
TRBD1	15	TRBJ1-1	-	TRBV7-9	CASSFGQGPNTEAFF	TGTGCCAGCAGCTTCGGACAGGGACCGAACACTGAAGCTTTCTTT
TRBD1	14	TRBJ2-7	-	TRBV29-1	CSVEGQGESYEQYF	TGCAGCGTTGAGGGACAGGGGGAAAGCTACGAGCAGTACTTC
-	17	TRBJ1-5	-	TRBV7-8	CASSLEPGSFANQPQHF	TGTGCCAGCAGCTTAGAGCCAGGAAGTTTTGCGAATCAGCCCCAGCATTTT
TRBD2	15	TRBJ2-2	-	TRBV12-3/TRBV12-4	CASSASGSGAGELFF	TGTGCCAGCAGTGCTAGCGGGAGTGGGGCCGGGGAGCTGTTTTTT
-	15	TRBJ2-2	few	TRBV7-2	CASSFGGYHTGELFF	TGTGCCAGCAGCTTCGGGGGCTACCACACCGGGGAGCTGTTTTTT
-	16	TRBJ2-5	-	TRBV9	CASSVLGAGAKETQYF	TGTGCCAGCAGCGTACTAGGGGCGGGGGCCAAAGAGACCCAGTACTTC
TRBD1	14	TRBJ2-1	-	TRBV6-5	CASTKPGQGNEQFF	TGTGCCAGCACCAAACCAGGACAGGGCAACGAGCAGTTCTTC
-	12	TRBJ2-2	-	TRBV12-5	CASGSPPGELFF	TGTGCTAGTGGATCCCCCCCCGGGGAGCTGTTTTTT
-	16	TRBJ1-1	-	TRBV7-2	CASSPLGRHVNTEAFF	TGTGCCAGCAGCCCCCTCGGGCGACACGTGAACACTGAAGCTTTCTTT
TRBD2	14	TRBJ2-7	many	TRBV20-1	CSAYQRGGGYEQYF	TGCAGTGCCTACCAGCGGGGGGGCGGATACGAGCAGTACTTC
-	15	TRBJ2-6	-	TRBV6-5	CASSYGGIEANVLTF	TGTGCCAGCAGCTACGGTGGGATTGAAGCCAACGTCCTGACTTTC
-	13	TRBJ1-1	-	TRBV13	CASSWTEGTEAFF	TGTGCCAGCAGCTGGACAGAGGGCACTGAAGCTTTCTTT
TRBD2	14	TRBJ2-1	-	TRBV20-1	CSAELAGGPNEQFF	TGCAGTGCTGAACTAGCGGGAGGGCCTAATGAGCAGTTCTTC
-	13	TRBJ2-2	few	TRBV3-1	CASSQIATGELFF	TGTGCCAGCAGCCAAATCGCCACCGGGGAGCTGTTTTTT
-	17	TRBJ1-4	few	TRBV4-1	CASSQEKSEPIYEKLFF	TGCGCCAGCAGCCAAGAAAAGTCGGAACCCATATATGAAAAACTGTTTTTT
-	15	TRBJ1-2	-	TRBV4-3	CASSPAIGTNYGYTF	TGCGCCAGCAGCCCCGCGATAGGTACTAACTATGGCTACACCTTC
-	15	TRBJ1-4	-	TRBV25-1	CASSEAGRANEKLFF	TGTGCCAGCAGTGAGGCCGGTCGGGCTAATGAAAAACTGTTTTTT
-	12	TRBJ2-1	few	TRBV7-9	CASSCLGYEQFF	TGTGCCAGCAGCTGCTTAGGGTATGAGCAGTTCTTC
-	15	TRBJ2-5	-	TRBV4-1	CASSQEAGTQETQYF	TGCGCCAGCAGCCAAGAAGCCGGGACACAAGAGACCCAGTACTTC
-	13	TRBJ2-7	-	TRBV20-1	CSAQGGLDYEQYF	TGCAGCGCGCAGGGAGGACTCGATTACGAGCAGTACTTC